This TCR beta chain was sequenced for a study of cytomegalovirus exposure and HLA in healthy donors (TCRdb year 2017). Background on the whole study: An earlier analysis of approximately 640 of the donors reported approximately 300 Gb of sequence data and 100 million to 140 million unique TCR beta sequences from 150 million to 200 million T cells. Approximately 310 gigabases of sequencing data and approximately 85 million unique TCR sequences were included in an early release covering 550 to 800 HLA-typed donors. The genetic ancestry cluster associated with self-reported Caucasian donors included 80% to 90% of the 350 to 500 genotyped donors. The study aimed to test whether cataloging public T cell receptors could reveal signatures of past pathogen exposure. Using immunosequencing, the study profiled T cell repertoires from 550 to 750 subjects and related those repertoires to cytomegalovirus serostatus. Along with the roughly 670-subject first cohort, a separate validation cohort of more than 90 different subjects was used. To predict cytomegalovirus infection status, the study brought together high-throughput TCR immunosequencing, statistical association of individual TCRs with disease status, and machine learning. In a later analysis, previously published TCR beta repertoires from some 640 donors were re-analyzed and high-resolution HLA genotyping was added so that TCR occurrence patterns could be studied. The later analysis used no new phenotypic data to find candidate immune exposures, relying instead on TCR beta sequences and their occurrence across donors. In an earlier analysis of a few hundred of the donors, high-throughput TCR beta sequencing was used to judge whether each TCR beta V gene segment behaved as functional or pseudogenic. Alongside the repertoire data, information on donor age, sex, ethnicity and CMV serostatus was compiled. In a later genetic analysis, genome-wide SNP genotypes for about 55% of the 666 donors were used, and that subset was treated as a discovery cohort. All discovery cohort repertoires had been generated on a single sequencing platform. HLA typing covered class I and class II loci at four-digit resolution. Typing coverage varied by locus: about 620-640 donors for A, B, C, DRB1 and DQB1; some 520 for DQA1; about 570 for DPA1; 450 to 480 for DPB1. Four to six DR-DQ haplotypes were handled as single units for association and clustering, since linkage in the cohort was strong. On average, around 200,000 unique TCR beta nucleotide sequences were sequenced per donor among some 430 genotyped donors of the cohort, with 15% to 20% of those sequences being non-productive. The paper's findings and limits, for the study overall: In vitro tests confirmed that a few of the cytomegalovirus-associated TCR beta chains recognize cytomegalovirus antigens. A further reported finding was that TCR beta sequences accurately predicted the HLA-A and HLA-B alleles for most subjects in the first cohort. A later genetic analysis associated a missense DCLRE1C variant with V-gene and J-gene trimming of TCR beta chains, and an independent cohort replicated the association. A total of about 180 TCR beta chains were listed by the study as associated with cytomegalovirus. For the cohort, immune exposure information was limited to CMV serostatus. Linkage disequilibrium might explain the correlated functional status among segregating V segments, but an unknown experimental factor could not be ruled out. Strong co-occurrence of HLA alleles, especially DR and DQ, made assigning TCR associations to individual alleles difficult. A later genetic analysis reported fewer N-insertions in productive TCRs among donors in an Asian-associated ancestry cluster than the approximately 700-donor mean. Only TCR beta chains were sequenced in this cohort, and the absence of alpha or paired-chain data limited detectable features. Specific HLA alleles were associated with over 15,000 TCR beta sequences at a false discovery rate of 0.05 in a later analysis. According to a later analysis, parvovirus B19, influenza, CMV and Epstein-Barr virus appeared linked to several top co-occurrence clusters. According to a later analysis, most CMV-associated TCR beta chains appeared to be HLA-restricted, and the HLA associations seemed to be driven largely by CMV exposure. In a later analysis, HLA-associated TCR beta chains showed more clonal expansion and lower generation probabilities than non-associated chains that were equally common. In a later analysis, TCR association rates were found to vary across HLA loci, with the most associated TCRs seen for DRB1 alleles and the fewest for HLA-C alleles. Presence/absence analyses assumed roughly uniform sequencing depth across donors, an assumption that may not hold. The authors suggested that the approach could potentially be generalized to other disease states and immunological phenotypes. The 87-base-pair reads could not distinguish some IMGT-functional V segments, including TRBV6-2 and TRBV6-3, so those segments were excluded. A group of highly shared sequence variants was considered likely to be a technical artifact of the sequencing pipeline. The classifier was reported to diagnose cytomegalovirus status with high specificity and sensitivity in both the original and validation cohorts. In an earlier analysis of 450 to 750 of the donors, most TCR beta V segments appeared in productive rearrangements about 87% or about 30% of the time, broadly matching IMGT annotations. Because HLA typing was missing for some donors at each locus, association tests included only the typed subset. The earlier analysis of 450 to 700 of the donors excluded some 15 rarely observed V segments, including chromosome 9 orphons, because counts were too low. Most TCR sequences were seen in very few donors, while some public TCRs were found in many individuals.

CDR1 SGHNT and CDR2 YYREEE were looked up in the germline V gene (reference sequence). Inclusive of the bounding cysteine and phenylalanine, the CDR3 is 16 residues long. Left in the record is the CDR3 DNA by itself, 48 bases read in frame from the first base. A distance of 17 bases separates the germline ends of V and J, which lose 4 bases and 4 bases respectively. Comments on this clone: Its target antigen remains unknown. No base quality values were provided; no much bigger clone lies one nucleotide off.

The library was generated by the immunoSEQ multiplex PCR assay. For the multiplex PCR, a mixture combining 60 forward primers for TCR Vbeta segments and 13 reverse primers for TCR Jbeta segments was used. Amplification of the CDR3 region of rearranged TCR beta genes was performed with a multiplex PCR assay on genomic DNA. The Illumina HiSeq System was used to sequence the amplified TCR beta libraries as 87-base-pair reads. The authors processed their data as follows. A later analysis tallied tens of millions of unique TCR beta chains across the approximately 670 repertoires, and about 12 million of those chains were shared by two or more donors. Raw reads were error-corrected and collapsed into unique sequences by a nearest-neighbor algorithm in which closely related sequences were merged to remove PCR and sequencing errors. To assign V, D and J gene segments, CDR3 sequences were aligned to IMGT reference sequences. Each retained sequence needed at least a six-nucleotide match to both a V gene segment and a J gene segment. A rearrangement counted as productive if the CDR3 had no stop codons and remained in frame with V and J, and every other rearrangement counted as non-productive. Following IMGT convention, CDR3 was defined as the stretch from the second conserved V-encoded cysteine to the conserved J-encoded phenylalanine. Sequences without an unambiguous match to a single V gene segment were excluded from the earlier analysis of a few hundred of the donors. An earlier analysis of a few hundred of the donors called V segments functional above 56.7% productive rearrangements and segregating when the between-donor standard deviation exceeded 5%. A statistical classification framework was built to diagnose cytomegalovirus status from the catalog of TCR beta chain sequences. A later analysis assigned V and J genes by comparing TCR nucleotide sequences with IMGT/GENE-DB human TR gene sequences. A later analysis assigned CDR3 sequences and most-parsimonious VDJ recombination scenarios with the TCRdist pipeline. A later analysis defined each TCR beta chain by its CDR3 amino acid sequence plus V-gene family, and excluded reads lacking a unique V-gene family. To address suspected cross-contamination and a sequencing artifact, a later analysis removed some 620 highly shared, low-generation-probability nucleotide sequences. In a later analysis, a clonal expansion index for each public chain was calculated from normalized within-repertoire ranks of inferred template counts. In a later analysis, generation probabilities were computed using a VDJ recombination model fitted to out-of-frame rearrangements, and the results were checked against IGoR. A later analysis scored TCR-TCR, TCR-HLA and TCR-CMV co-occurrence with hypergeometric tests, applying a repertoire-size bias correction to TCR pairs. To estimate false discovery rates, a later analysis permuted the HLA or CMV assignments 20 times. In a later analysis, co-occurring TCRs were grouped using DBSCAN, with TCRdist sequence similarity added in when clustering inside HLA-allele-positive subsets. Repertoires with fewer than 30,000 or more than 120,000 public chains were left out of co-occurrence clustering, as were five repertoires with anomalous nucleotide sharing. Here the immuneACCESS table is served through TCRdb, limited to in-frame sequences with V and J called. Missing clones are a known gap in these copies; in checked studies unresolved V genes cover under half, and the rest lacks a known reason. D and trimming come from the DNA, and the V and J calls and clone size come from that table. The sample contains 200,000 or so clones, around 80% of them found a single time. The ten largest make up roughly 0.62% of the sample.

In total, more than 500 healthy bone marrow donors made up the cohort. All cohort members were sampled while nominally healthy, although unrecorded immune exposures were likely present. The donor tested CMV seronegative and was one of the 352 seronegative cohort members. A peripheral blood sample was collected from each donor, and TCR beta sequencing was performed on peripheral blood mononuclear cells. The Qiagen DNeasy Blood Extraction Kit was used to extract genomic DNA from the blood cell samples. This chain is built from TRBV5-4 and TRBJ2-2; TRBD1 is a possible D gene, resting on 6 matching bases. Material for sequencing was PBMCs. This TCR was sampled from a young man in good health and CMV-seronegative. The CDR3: CASSNSRGSFTGELFF. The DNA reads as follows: TGTGCCAGCAGCAATAGTAGGGGGTCATTCACCGGGGAGCTGTTTTTT.